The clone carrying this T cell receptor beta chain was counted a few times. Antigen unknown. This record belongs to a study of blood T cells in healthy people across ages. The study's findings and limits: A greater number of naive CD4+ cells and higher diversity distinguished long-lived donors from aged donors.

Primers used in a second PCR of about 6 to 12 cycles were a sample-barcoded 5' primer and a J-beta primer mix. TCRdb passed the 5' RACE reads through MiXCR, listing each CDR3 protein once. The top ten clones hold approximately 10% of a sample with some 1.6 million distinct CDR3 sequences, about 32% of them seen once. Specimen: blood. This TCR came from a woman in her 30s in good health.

Here the CDR3 reads CSAKGLGHPYEQYF. In DNA form, the CDR3 reads TGCAGTGCTAAGGGACTTGGGCACCCCTACGAGCAGTACTTC. V usage is TRBV20-1 and J usage is TRBJ2-7, with D perhaps matching TRBD2 (6 bases). V lost 4 bases to trimming and J lost 2 bases, with 15 bases between them. Germline CDR1 reads DFQATT; CDR2 reads SNEGSKA (reference sequence). The CDR3 consists of 14 residues.